The clone carrying this T cell receptor beta chain showed up just a few times. As yet, its antigen is unknown. A much larger clone is a single base away; this may be a read error. Germline CDR1 SNHLY, CDR2 FYNNEI. The CDR3 contains 14 residues. V was clipped by 8 bases and J by 1 base, with 11 bases between them. This specimen comes from a study of T-cell memory formation after mild COVID-19. Researchers used 5'RACE with constant-segment primers to make TCR alpha and TCR beta cDNA libraries that carry sample barcodes and UMIs. TCRdb ran MiXCR on the 5' RACE reads and lists one entry per CDR3 protein. The sample lists about 260,000 distinct CDR3 sequences; 7.5% to 9.5% were seen once. Points from the study as a whole: Pre-infection memory showed some responding clones, and this suggested that cross-reactive memory joined. Nothing showed for sure that second-wave clones peaking on day 37 were SARS-CoV-2 specific.

This receptor was obtained from a man between 18 and 35 years old who had mild COVID-19 (a few samples of this study predate the infection). Cell type and time point are not known. Material for sequencing was PBMCs or a T cell subset sorted from them (not recorded which). V and J are TRBV2 and TRBJ2-2, with a tentative D call TRBD1 (6 bases). The CDR3 here is CASHRDMNTGELFF. The CDR3 bases are TGTGCCAGCCACCGGGACATGAACACCGGGGAGCTGTTTTTT. Combining the CDR3 with reference TRBV2 and TRBJ2-2 gives the whole variable domain EPEVTQTPSHQVTQMGQEVILRCVPISNHLYFYWYRQILGQKVEFLVSFYNNEISEKSEIFDDQFSVERPDGSNFTLKIRSTKLEDSAMYFCASHRDMNTGELFFGEGSRLTVL.